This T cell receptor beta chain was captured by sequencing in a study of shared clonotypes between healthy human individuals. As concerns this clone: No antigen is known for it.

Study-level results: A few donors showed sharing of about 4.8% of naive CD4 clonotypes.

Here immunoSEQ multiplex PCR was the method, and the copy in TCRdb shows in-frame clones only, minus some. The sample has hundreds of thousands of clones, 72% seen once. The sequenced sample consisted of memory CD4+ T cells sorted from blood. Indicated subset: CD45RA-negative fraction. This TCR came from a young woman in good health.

The chain's CDR3 is CASSGPTGRSSYEQYF. The CDR3 nucleotides read TGTGCCAGCAGCGGACCAACAGGTAGGAGCTCCTACGAGCAGTACTTC. The chain recombines TRBV14 with TRBJ2-7, with D possibly being TRBD1 (5 bases). In germline, CDR1 is SGHDN, CDR2 FVKESK. The CDR3 has 16 amino acids. V was clipped by 5 bases and J by 0 bases, with 17 bases between them.